The entry that follows covers one T cell receptor (beta chain) sequence. TCRdb's copy holds only in-frame clones and misses some; the assay was immunoSEQ multiplex PCR. This table has some 70,000 clones, around 86% appearing once. Per germline, CDR1 SGHTA and CDR2 FQGNSA. This CDR3 is built from 15 residues. V was pared by 5 bases and J by 1 base, with 12 bases between. This sample stems from a study of lymphopenia after photon versus proton radiotherapy. The chain is built from TRBV7-2 and TRBJ1-5, with D tentatively TRBD1 (5 bases). The sequencing here drew on peripheral blood, taken from a patient treated with proton-based radiotherapy. The clonotype was recovered from a man older than 75 with esophageal cancer. The CDR3: CASSPTGLSNQPQHF. CDR3 bases: TGTGCCAGCAGCCCCACAGGCTTGAGCAATCAGCCCCAGCATTTT. Together with reference TRBV7-2 and TRBJ1-5, the CDR3 gives the full variable domain: GAGVSQSPSNKVTEKGKDVELRCDPISGHTALYWYRQSLGQGLEFLIYFQGNSAPDKSGLPSDRFSAERTGGSVSTLTIQRTQQEDSAVYLCASSPTGLSNQPQHFGDGTRLSIL.